The source of this T cell receptor (beta chain) is a study of T cells after yellow fever vaccination. Study overall: Preparation of the low-cell-number fractions used SMART-Seq v4 Ultra Low Input. Study-wide points: Abundant clonotypes (contaminants from the bulk population) could be present in FACS-sorted repertoires. Post-booster repertoires again held most primary-vaccination clones (about 95% CD4, 75% to 90% CD8).

CDR1 is SGHTA and CDR2 is FQGNSA in the germline V gene. The CDR3 spans 17 residues. V lost 0 bases and J 3 bases, leaving 15 bases between the germline ends. MiXCR, applied by TCRdb to the 5' RACE reads, yields one record per CDR3 protein. Of 450,000 to 600,000 distinct CDR3 sequences listed, less than 20% are singletons. This clonotype was recorded many times. Its antigen is undetermined. The sample was PBMCs, taken around 5 days after the first yellow fever vaccination. The clonotype originates from a man aged 18 to 29 who received the YFV17D yellow fever vaccine. The chain has TRBV7-2 and TRBJ1-5; D is perhaps TRBD1 (5 bases). Here the CDR3 DNA reads TGTGCCAGCAGCTTAGCATCTGTGCTAGGGGTCAATCAGCCCCAGCATTTT. It encodes CASSLASVLGVNQPQHF.